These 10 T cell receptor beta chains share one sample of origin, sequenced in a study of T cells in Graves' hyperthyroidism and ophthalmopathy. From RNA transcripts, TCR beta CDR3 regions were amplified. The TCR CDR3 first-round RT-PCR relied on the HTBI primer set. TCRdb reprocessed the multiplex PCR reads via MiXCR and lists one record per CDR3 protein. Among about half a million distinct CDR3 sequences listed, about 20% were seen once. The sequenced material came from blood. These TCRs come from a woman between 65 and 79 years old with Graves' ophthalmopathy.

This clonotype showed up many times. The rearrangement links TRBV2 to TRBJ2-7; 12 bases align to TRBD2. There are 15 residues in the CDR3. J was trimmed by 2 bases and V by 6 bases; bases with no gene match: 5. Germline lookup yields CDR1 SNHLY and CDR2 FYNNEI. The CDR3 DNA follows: TGTGCCAGCAGAGGACTAGCGGGAAACACCTACGAGCAGTACTTC. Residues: CASRGLAGNTYEQYF.

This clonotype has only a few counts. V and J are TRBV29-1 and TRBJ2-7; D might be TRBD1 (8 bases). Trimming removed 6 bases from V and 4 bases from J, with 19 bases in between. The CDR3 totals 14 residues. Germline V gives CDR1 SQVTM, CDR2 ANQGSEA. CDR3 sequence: CSVSTGGGPYEQYF. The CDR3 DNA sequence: TGCAGCGTCTCCACAGGGGGGGGGCCTTACGAGCAGTACTTC.

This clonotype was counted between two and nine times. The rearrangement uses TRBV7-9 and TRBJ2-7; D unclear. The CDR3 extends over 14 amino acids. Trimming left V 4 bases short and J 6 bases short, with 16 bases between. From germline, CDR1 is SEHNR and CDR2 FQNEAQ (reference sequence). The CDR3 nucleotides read TGTGCCAGCAGCTCAGTGACGCAATCTATCGAGCAGTACTTC. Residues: CASSSVTQSIEQYF. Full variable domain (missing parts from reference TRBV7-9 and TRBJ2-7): DTGVSQNPRHKITKRGQNVTFRCDPISEHNRLYWYRQTLGQGPEFLTYFQNEAQLEKSRLLSDRFSAERPKGSFSTLEIQRTEQGDSAMYLCASSSVTQSIEQYFGPGTRLTVT.

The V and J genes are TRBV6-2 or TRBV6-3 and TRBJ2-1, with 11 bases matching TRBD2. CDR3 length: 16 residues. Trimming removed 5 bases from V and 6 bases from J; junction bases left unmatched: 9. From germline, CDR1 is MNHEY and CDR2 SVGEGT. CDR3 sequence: CASSKSGTSGLNEQFF. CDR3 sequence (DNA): TGTGCCAGCAGTAAATCCGGGACTAGCGGCCTCAATGAGCAGTTCTTC.

CDR3 residues: CASSQERRQGTGELFF. Written as DNA, the CDR3 is TGTGCCAGCAGCCAAGAGAGGAGGCAGGGGACCGGGGAGCTGTTTTTT. The chain couples TRBV4-2 to TRBJ2-2; a weak D match, TRBD1 (6 bases). Per the germline V gene, CDR1 is LGHNA and CDR2 is YNFKEQ. With 0 bases removed from V and 5 bases from J, the gap between germline ends came to 13 bases. The CDR3 has 16 amino acids.

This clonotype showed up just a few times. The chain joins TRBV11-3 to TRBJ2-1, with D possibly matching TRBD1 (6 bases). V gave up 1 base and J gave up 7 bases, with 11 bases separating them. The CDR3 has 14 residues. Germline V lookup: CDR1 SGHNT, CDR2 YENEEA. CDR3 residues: CASSLGQVGNEQFF. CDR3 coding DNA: TGTGCCAGCAGCTTAGGACAGGTTGGGAATGAGCAGTTCTTC.

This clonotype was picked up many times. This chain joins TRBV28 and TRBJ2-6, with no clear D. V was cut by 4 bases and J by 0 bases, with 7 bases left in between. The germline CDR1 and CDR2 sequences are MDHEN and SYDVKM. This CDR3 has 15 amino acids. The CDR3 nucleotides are TGTGCCAGCAGTTCAGTCCCCTCTGGGGCCAACGTCCTGACTTTC. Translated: CASSSVPSGANVLTF.

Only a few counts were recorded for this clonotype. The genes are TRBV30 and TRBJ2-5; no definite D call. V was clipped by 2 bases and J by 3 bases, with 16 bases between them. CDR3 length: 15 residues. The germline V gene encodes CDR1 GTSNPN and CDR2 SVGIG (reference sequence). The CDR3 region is CAWSLARRVEETQYF. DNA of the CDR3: TGTGCCTGGAGTCTCGCTCGAAGGGTGGAAGAGACCCAGTACTTC. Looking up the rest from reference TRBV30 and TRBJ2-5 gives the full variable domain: SQTIHQWPATLVQPVGSPLSLECTVEGTSNPNLYWYRQAAGRGLQLLFYSVGIGQISSEVPQNLSASRPQDRQFILSSKKLLLSDSGFYLCAWSLARRVEETQYFGPGTRLLVL.

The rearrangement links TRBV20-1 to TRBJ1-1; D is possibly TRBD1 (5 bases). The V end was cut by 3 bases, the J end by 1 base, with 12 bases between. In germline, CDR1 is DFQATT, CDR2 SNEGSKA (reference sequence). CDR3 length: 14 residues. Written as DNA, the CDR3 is TGCAGTGCTAGGGGCGGGGCACCGAACACTGAAGCTTTCTTT. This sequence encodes CSARGGAPNTEAFF.

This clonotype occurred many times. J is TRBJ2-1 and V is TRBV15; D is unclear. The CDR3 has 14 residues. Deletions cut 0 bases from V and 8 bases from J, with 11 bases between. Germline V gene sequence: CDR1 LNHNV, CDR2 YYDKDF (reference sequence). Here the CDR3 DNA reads TGTGCCACCAGCAGAGATCTTGAACGCCATGAGCAGTTCTTC. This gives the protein CATSRDLERHEQFF.